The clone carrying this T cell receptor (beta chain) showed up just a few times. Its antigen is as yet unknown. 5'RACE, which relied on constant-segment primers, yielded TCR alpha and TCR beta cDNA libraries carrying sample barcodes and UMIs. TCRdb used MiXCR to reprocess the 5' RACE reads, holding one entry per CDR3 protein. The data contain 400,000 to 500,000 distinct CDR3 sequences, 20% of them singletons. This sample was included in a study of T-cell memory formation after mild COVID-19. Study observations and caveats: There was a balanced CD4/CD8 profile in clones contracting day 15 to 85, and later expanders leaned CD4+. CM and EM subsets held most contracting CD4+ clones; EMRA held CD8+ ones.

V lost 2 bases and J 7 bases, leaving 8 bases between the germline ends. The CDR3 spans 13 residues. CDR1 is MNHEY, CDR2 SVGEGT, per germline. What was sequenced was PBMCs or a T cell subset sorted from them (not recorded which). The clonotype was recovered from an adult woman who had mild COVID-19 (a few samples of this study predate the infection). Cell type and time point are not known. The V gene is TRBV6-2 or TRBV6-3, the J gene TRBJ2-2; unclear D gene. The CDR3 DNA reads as TGTGCCAGCAGTTACATTTCAGGCGGGGAGCTGTTTTTT. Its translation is CASSYISGGELFF.